A single TCR beta chain is shown here with its context. Germline CDR1 reads MNHEY; CDR2 reads SMNVEV (reference sequence). The CDR3 is 11 amino acids. V was shortened by 10 bases and J by 5 bases, with 12 bases between the two germline ends. The data were taken from a study of control samples from healthy donors and cancer patients. The protocol was immunoSEQ multiplex PCR, while the TCRdb copy is restricted to in-frame clones and leaves out a portion. This sample has some 130,000 clones, with 88% found just once. The sample was blood. V is TRBV27 and J is TRBJ2-7; no clear D. This TCR was recovered from a man aged 35-49 years in good health. CDR3 sequence: CAISRRNEQYF. DNA for the CDR3: TGTGCCATTTCGCGGCGGAACGAGCAGTACTTC.